Listed here is a single T cell receptor beta chain. As yet, its antigen is unknown. The data derive from a study of cytomegalovirus exposure and HLA in healthy donors. Study in general: The approximately 700 first-cohort repertoires shared a platform with the 130 or so validation repertoires, as reported in a later analysis.

Notes on the study in general: Investigators reported under 200 TCR beta chains as tied to cytomegalovirus. Reported results showed that the classifier diagnosed cytomegalovirus status with high specificity and sensitivity.

This CDR3 is 15 amino acids long. Per the germline V gene, CDR1 is MRHNA and CDR2 is SNTAGT. The donors were members of the validation cohort, which comprised 120 subjects and was separate from the first cohort of 666 subjects. Generated by immunoSEQ multiplex PCR, the TCRdb table keeps only in-frame clones and is missing some. Of a few hundred thousand clones listed, 80% to 95% are singletons. Sequenced: PBMCs. The chain uses TRBV6-4 and TRBJ1-1; 7 bases match TRBD1. The sequence derives from a woman in her 30s in good health and CMV-seronegative. As DNA, the CDR3 is TGTGGCAAAAAGGCCTGGACAGGTCCGAGGACTGAAGCTTTCTTT. It encodes CGKKAWTGPRTEAFF.